This T cell receptor (beta chain) was recorded in a study of T cell responses to AZD1222 COVID-19 vaccine. This table comes from immunoSEQ multiplex PCR, and its TCRdb copy is limited to in-frame clones, with some not included. The repertoire holds over 110,000 clones, with around 94% as singletons. Remarks on this clone: Its target is unknown.

Overall study results and limits: Dominant CD4 TCR responses targeted spike regions 160-218 and 743-854. Unmutated variant regions are reportedly the target of nearly half of TCRs that are spike-specific. Clonal diversity may have been underestimated, and the donors were mostly white British, with more females than males.

Investigators merged groups given second doses at roughly 4 or roughly 12 weeks. Germline CDR1 is MNHEY and CDR2 is SVGAGI. V lost 6 bases, J lost 3 bases, and 17 bases lay in between. The CDR3 sequence is 15 residues long. V and J are TRBV6-5 and TRBJ1-2, with TRBD1 as a possible D gene (6 bases). The material sequenced was peripheral blood, taken 28 days after the second AZD1222 dose. This TCR was sampled from an adult who received the AZD1222 COVID-19 vaccine. DNA of the CDR3: TGTGCCAGCAGCCCAAATGGGGGGGCCCACTATGGCTACACCTTC. Amino acids: CASSPNGGAHYGYTF.